This T cell receptor (beta chain) was profiled in a study of cytomegalovirus exposure and HLA in healthy donors. Study observations and caveats: It was reported in a later analysis that an Asian-associated ancestry cluster showed fewer N-insertions than the approximately 670-donor mean. Earlier analysis yielded a pattern in which most TCR beta V segments were productive about 90% or about 30% of the time.

The CDR3 has 14 residues. V lost 5 bases and J lost 1; bases outside the gene matches: 6. The V gene's germline CDR1 is SGDLS and CDR2 YYNGEE. A word on this clone: What it recognizes is unknown.

PCR primers comprised 60 Vbeta and 13 Jbeta primers. This table comes from immunoSEQ multiplex PCR, and its TCRdb copy is limited to in-frame clones, with some not included. The sample shows some 150,000 clones, around 72% of them seen only once. Sample: PBMCs. This rearrangement joins TRBV9 to TRBJ2-7, with 7 bases identical to TRBD1. This TCR was recovered from a man in his forties in good health and CMV-seronegative. Here the CDR3 reads CASSQGTDSYEQYF. The CDR3 DNA reads as TGTGCCAGCAGTCAAGGGACAGATTCCTACGAGCAGTACTTC.